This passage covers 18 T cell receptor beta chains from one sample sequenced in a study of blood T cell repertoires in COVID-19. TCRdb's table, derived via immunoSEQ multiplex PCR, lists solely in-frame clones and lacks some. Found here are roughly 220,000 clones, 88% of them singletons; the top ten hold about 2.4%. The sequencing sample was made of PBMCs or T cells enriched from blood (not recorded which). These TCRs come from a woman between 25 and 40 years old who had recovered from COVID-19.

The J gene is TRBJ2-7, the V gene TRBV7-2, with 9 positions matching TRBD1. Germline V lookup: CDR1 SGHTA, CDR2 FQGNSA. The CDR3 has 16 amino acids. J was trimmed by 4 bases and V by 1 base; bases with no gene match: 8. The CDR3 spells CASSLEYGTGWYEQYF. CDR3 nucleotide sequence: TGTGCCAGCAGCTTAGAATACGGGACAGGGTGGTACGAGCAGTACTTC.

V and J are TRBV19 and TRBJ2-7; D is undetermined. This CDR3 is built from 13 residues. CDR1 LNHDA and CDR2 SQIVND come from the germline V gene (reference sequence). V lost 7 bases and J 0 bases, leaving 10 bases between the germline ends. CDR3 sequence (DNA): TGTGCCAGTAAGTCACTTAGCTCCTACGAGCAGTACTTC. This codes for CASKSLSSYEQYF.

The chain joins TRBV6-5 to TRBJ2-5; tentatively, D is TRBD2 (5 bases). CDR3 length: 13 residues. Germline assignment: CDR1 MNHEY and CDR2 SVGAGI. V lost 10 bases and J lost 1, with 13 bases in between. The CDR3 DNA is TGTGCCATCACTACTGCGGGCCAAGAGACCCAGTACTTC. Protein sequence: CAITTAGQETQYF.

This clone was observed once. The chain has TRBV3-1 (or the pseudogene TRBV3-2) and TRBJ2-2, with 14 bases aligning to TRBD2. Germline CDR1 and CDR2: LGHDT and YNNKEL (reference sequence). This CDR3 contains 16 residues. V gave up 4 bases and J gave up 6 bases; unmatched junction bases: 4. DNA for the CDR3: TGTGCCAGCAGCCGGGGACTAGCGGGGGCTGCCGGGGAGCTGTTTTTT. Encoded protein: CASSRGLAGAAGELFF.

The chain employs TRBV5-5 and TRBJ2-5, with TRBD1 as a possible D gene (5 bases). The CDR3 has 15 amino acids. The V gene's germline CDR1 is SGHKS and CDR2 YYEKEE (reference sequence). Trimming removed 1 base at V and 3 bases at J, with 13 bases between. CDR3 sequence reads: CASSLRGATEETQYF. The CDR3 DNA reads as TGTGCCAGCAGCTTGAGGGGCGCGACGGAAGAGACCCAGTACTTC.

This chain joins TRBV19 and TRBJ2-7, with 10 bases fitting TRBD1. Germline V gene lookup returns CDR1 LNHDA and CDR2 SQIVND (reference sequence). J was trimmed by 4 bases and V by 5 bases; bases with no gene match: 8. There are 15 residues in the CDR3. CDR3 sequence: CASSVSRDRGYEQYF. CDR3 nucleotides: TGTGCCAGTAGTGTATCCCGGGACAGGGGTTACGAGCAGTACTTC. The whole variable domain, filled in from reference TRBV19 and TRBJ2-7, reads DGGITQSPKYLFRKEGQNVTLSCEQNLNHDAMYWYRQDPGQGLRLIYYSQIVNDFQKGDIAEGYSVSREKKESFPLTVTSAQKNPTAFYLCASSVSRDRGYEQYFGPGTRLTVT.

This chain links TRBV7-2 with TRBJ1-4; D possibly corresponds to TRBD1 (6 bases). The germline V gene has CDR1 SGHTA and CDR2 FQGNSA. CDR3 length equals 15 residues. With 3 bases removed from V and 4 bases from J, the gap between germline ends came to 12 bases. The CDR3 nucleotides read TGTGCCAGCAGCTTGGTACAGGGCTATAATGAAAAACTGTTTTTT. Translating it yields CASSLVQGYNEKLFF.

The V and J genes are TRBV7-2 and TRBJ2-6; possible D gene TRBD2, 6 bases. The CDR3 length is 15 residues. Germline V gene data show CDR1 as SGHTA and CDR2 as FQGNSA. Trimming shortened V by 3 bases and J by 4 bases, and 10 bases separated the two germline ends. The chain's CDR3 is CASSLDYTGANVLTF. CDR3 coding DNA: TGTGCCAGCAGCTTGGACTACACGGGGGCCAACGTCCTGACTTTC.

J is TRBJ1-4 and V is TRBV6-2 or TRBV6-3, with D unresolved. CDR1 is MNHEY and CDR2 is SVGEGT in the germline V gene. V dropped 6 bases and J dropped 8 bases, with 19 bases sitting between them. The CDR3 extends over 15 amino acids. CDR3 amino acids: CASSRRRGDQEKLFF. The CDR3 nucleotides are TGTGCCAGCAGCCGAAGACGGGGAGATCAAGAAAAACTGTTTTTT.

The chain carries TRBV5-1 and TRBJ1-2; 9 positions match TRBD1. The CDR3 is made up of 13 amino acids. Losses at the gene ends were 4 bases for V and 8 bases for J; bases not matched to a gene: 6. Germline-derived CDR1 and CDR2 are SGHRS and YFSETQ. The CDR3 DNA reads TGCGCCAGCAGCAGCCGGACAGGGGAAGGCTACACCTTC. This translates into CASSSRTGEGYTF. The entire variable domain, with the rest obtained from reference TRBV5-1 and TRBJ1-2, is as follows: KAGVTQTPRYLIKTRGQQVTLSCSPISGHRSVSWYQQTPGQGLQFLFEYFSETQRNKGNFPGRFSGRQFSNSRSEMNVSTLELGDSALYLCASSSRTGEGYTFGSGTRLTVV.

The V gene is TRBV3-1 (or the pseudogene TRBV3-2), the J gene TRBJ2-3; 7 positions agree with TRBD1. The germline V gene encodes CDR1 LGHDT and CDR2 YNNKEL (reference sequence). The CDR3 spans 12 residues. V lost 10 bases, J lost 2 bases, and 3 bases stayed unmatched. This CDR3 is CATGQNTDTQYF. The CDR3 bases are TGTGCCACGGGACAGAACACAGATACGCAGTATTTT.

The CDR3 loop reads CASSQGHGMNTEAFF. The CDR3 bases are TGCGCCAGCAGCCAGGGACACGGGATGAACACTGAAGCTTTCTTT. The J gene is TRBJ1-1, the V gene TRBV5-1; D is possibly TRBD1 (6 bases). CDR1 and CDR2 (germline): SGHRS, YFSETQ. The CDR3 is 15 amino acids. The V end lost 4 bases, the J end lost 0 bases, and 13 bases lay between the germline ends.

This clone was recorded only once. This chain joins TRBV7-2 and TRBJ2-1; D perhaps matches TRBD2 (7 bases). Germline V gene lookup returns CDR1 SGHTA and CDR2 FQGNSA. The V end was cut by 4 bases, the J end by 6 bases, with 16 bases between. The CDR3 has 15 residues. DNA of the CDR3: TGTGCCAGCAGCTACCCGGGGGGCCAGGGCAATGAGCAGTTCTTC. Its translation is CASSYPGGQGNEQFF.

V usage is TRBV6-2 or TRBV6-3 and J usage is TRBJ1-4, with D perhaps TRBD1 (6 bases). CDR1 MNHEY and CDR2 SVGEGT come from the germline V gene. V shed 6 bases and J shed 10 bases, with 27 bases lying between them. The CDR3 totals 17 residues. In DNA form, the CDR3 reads TGTGCCAGCAGCTTCGCCAAGGACAGCACTCTACCAGGAAAACTGTTTTTT. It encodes CASSFAKDSTLPGKLFF.

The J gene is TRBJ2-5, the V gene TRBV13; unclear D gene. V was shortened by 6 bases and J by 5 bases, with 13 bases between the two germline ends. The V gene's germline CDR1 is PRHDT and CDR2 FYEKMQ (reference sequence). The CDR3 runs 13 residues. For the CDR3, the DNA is TGTGCCAGCAGGCTGGGTCTAGGCGAGACCCAGTACTTC. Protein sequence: CASRLGLGETQYF. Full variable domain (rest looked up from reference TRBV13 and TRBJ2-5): AAGVIQSPRHLIKEKRETATLKCYPIPRHDTVYWYQQGPGQDPQFLISFYEKMQSDKGSIPDRFSAQQFSDYHSELNMSSLELGDSALYFCASRLGLGETQYFGPGTRLLVL.

CDR3 protein: CASSTNRDGYTF. CDR3 nucleotide sequence: TGTGCCAGCAGCACCAACAGGGATGGCTACACCTTC. J is TRBJ1-2 and V is TRBV7-9; D is possibly TRBD1 (6 bases). The CDR3 totals 12 residues. V lost 5 bases and J 6 bases, leaving 10 bases between the germline ends. Germline CDR1 is SEHNR and CDR2 is FQNEAQ (reference sequence).

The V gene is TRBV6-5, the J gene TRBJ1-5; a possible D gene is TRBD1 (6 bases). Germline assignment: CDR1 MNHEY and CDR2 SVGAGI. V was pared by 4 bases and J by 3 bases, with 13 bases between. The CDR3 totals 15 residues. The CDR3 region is CASSSRGGFNQPQHF. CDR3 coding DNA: TGTGCCAGCAGTTCCAGGGGCGGCTTCAATCAGCCCCAGCATTTT.

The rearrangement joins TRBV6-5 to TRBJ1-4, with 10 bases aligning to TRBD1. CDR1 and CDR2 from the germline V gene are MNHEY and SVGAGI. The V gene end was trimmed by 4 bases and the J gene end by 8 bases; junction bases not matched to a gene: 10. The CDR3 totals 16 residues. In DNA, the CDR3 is TGTGCCAGCAGTTTGCCGGGACAGGGGTCGAGGGAAAAACTGTTTTTT. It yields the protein CASSLPGQGSREKLFF.